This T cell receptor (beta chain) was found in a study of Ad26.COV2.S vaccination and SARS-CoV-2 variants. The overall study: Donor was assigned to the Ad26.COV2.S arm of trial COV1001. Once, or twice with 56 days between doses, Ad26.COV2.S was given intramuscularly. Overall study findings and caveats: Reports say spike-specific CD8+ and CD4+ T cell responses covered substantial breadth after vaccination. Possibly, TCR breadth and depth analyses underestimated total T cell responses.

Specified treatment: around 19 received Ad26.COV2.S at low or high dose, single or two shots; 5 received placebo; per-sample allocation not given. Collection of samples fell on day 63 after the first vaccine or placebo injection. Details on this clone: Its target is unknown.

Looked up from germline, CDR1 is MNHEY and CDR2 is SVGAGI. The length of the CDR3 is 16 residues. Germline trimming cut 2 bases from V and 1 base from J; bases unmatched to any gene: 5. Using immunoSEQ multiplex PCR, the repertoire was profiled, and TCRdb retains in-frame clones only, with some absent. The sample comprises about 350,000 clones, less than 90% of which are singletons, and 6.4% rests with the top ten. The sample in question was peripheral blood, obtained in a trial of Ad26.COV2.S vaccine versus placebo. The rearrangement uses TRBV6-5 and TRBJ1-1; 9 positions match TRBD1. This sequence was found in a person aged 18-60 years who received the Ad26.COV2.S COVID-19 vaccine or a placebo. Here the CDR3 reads CASSYGLGQGNTEAFF. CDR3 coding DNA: TGTGCCAGCAGTTACGGTCTGGGACAGGGGAACACTGAAGCTTTCTTT.